The rows below give T cell receptor beta chains drawn from one sample of a study of cytomegalovirus exposure and HLA in healthy donors. Sequencing was performed with immunoSEQ multiplex PCR; in TCRdb, only in-frame clones are kept and a portion is missing. The profile covers roughly 190,000 clones, with under 85% appearing a single time and around 1.6% taken by the ten largest. Sequenced input: PBMCs. The receptors were gathered from a woman aged 18-29 years in good health and CMV-seronegative. CDR3s include the opening cysteine and the closing phenylalanine or tryptophan. D genes are given only for firm matches. Rows may omit the clone size; those that give it use once, few, many or a size class.

cdr3_nt,cdr3_aa,clone_size,v_call,j_call,d_call
TGCGCCAGCAGCCACCACGCGGCGCCAGGAGGTAATCAGCCCCAGCATTTT,CASSHHAAPGGNQPQHF,NA,TRBV4-1,TRBJ1-5,NA
TGTGCCAGCAGCCACGGGACTAACTACGAGCAGTACTTC,CASSHGTNYEQYF,NA,TRBV5-8,TRBJ2-7,TRBD2
TGTGCCAGCAGCTCCGGACTAGCGTCCTACAATGAGCAGTTCTTC,CASSSGLASYNEQFF,NA,TRBV7-9,TRBJ2-1,TRBD2
TGTGCCAGCAGCCCCTCCTCGGGGGGGTCAGATACGCAGTATTTT,CASSPSSGGSDTQYF,NA,TRBV6-5,TRBJ2-3,TRBD2
TGTGCCAGCAGTTTTGGCGGAAGCACAGATACGCAGTATTTT,CASSFGGSTDTQYF,NA,TRBV28,TRBJ2-3,NA
TGTGCTAGTGCCCCCGGATTAGCGACCTACAATGAGCAGTTCTTC,CASAPGLATYNEQFF,NA,TRBV12-5,TRBJ2-1,NA
TGTGCCAGCAGCTCCACGTCTAACGGGGGGAGAAACACCATATATTTT,CASSSTSNGGRNTIYF,NA,TRBV14,TRBJ1-3,NA
TGCGCCAGCAGCCAAGACCAAGGGAGGGGGGGAGCGAACACTGAAGCTTTCTTT,CASSQDQGRGGANTEAFF,NA,TRBV4-1,TRBJ1-1,NA
TGTGCCAGCAAAGCGGGAGTGTCCTACAATGAGCAGTTCTTC,CASKAGVSYNEQFF,NA,TRBV6-4,TRBJ2-1,TRBD2
TGTGCCAGCAGCGTAGTCGGGGGAACCTACAATGAGCAGTTCTTC,CASSVVGGTYNEQFF,NA,TRBV9,TRBJ2-1,NA
TGCGCCAGCAGCCAACTGGGACTAGCAGCCACAGATACGCAGTATTTT,CASSQLGLAATDTQYF,NA,TRBV4-1,TRBJ2-3,TRBD2
TGTGCCAGCAGCCCGACAGGGTTCGACGAGCAGTACTTC,CASSPTGFDEQYF,NA,TRBV7-3,TRBJ2-7,TRBD1
TGCGCCAGCAGTGAGGGACTAGCGGGAGTCGTGGGGGAGACCCAGTACTTC,CASSEGLAGVVGETQYF,NA,TRBV10-1,TRBJ2-5,TRBD2
TGTGCCAGCAGCTTAGCGGCTAGCGGATCCTACGAGCAGTACTTC,CASSLAASGSYEQYF,NA,TRBV7-2,TRBJ2-7,TRBD2
TGCGCCAGTTCAAAGTGGTGGCAGGGAAAAAATCAGCCCCAGCATTTT,CASSKWWQGKNQPQHF,NA,TRBV10-1,TRBJ1-5,NA
TGTGCCAGCAGTTACTCGCAGGCGATGAACACTGAAGCTTTCTTT,CASSYSQAMNTEAFF,NA,TRBV6-6,TRBJ1-1,NA
TGTGCCACCTTACGGGACTGGGACTTGGGGGAGCAGTACTTC,CATLRDWDLGEQYF,few,TRBV28,TRBJ2-7,NA
TGTGCCTGGAGCGATACAGGGGGAACTGAAGCTTTCTTT,CAWSDTGGTEAFF,NA,TRBV30,TRBJ1-1,TRBD1
TGTGCCAGCAGTCCACGGACAGGGGACACTGAAGCTTTCTTT,CASSPRTGDTEAFF,NA,TRBV6-4,TRBJ1-1,TRBD1
TGTGCCAGCAGCTTTTCAGGACAGAACACTGAAGCTTTCTTT,CASSFSGQNTEAFF,NA,TRBV5-1,TRBJ1-1,NA
TGTGCCAACCCAATCGACAACACAGATACGCAGTATTTT,CANPIDNTDTQYF,few,TRBV2,TRBJ2-3,NA
TGTGCCAGTAGCGAGGCCCGGGGATACGACGAACTCCAAGAGACCCAGTACTTC,CASSEARGYDELQETQYF,NA,TRBV19,TRBJ2-5,NA
TGTGCCAGCAGCGTAGGACGACAGGGTGATTCACCCCTCCACTTT,CASSVGRQGDSPLHF,NA,TRBV9,TRBJ1-6,TRBD1
TGTGCCAGCAGCTTAGGGGAGGGTCAGCCCCAGCATTTT,CASSLGEGQPQHF,NA,TRBV7-2,TRBJ1-5,NA
TGCGCCAGCAGTGATAACCCAACCCGGGGATCACCCCTCCACTTT,CASSDNPTRGSPLHF,NA,TRBV10-2,TRBJ1-6,NA
TGTGCCAGCAGCTTGGTGGGGGCAGCTACCCGAGGAAACACTGAAGCTTTCTTT,CASSLVGAATRGNTEAFF,few,TRBV7-6,TRBJ1-1,NA
TGTGCCAGCAGGGAGTATGGACAGGGGGATAACACCATATATTTT,CASREYGQGDNTIYF,NA,TRBV6-1,TRBJ1-3,TRBD1
TGTGCCAGCAGCTTAGTTCGGACAGGGGCCTACGAGCAGTACTTC,CASSLVRTGAYEQYF,few,TRBV7-9,TRBJ2-7,TRBD1
TGCGCCAGCAGCTTGTCGGTAGCGACGTACAATGAGCAGTTCTTC,CASSLSVATYNEQFF,NA,TRBV5-1,TRBJ2-1,NA
TGTGCCAGCAGCTTGTCGCAGGGGGGAAGTGAAGCTTTCTTT,CASSLSQGGSEAFF,once,TRBV11-2,TRBJ1-1,TRBD1
TGTGCCAGCAGACCAGGGTCTTATAATTCACCCCTCCACTTT,CASRPGSYNSPLHF,NA,TRBV27,TRBJ1-6,NA
TGTGCCAGCAGTTTATTAGCGGGGTACAATGAGCAGTTCTTC,CASSLLAGYNEQFF,few,TRBV28,TRBJ2-1,TRBD2
TGTGCCACCAGCAGGGGACAGGGGGAGGATACGCAGTATTTT,CATSRGQGEDTQYF,NA,TRBV15,TRBJ2-3,TRBD1
TGTGCCAGCAGTCCACTGGTGGGCCGGAACACTGAAGCTTTCTTT,CASSPLVGRNTEAFF,few,TRBV28,TRBJ1-1,NA
TGTGCCAGCAGTTTCCAGCGGGGGGGTGTCGGGGAGCTGTTTTTT,CASSFQRGGVGELFF,NA,TRBV28,TRBJ2-2,TRBD2